Described below is a single T cell receptor (beta chain) sequence and its context. From the 5' RACE reads, TCRdb called clonotypes with MiXCR, one entry per CDR3 protein. The sample contains tens of thousands of distinct CDR3 sequences, 9% to 15% of which appear only once. This CDR3 has 12 residues. V trimming: 3 bases; J trimming: 4 bases; junction bases outside the gene matches: 3. The germline V gene has CDR1 DFQATT and CDR2 SNEGSKA (reference sequence). The sample belongs to a study of early T cells in non-severe SARS-CoV-2 infection. Source material: whole blood. This TCR was recovered from an adult who was a healthcare worker with PCR-confirmed SARS-CoV-2 infection or an uninfected control (not recorded which). V gene TRBV20-1 combines with J gene TRBJ2-7; 7 nucleotides match TRBD2. The CDR3 region is CSASGRSYEQYF. The DNA of the CDR3 is TGCAGTGCTAGCGGGAGGAGTTACGAGCAGTACTTC.